This record covers a single T cell receptor (beta chain). Deletions cut 6 bases from V and 7 bases from J, with 12 bases between. This CDR3 spans 13 amino acids. From germline, CDR1 is ENHRY and CDR2 SYGVKD. Clinical symptoms, serum thyroxine, TRAb, thyroid ultrasound and orbital computed tomography informed diagnoses. This sample was taken from a study of T cells in Graves' hyperthyroidism and ophthalmopathy. TCR beta CDR3 regions were amplified from RNA. The TCR CDR3 was amplified in a first-round RT-PCR using the HTBI primer set. One entry per CDR3 protein results from TCRdb running MiXCR on the multiplex PCR reads. Seen here are about 580,000 distinct CDR3 sequences, more than 45% observed once, and the top ten hold around 8%.

Sequences were obtained from peripheral blood or thyroid tissue (not recorded which). The J gene is TRBJ2-2, the V gene TRBV10-3; D gene uncertain. This sequence was found in a woman younger than 35 with Graves' hyperthyroidism. In DNA form, the CDR3 reads TGTGCCATCAGCGGCGGTTGGGGCGGGGAGCTGTTTTTT. This gives the protein CAISGGWGGELFF.